The T cell receptor beta chain described here comes from a study of cytotoxic CD8 clonotypes in ibrutinib-treated CLL. TCRdb keeps only in-frame clones here, not all; method: immunoSEQ multiplex PCR. The sample shows over 200,000 clones, about three quarters of them seen only once. The germline V gene encodes CDR1 SQVTM and CDR2 ANQGSEA. Trimming stripped 4 bases from V and 0 bases from J, with 3 bases between. The CDR3 sequence is 11 residues long. The chain combines TRBV29-1 with TRBJ1-1; the D is unclear. The sequence was obtained from a human donor with chronic lymphocytic leukemia. Sequencing used PBMCs, obtained after 12 months of ibrutinib treatment. The CDR3 protein is CSVVVNTEAFF. CDR3 in DNA: TGCAGCGTTGTAGTGAACACTGAAGCTTTCTTT.